These 15 T cell receptor beta chains originate from one sample sequenced in a study of a mutant IDH1 vaccine in newly diagnosed glioma. Time point indicated: week 11, during vaccination. In the vaccine, a single dose held 300 ug of the mutant IDH1 20-mer peptide, along with topical imiquimod. The antigens for these receptors are not known. Measured with immunoSEQ multiplex PCR; TCRdb has only the in-frame clones, and not every one. Counted here are roughly 130,000 clones, around 80% occurring once; the ten biggest clones make up 5.5%. Sequenced material: PBMCs, taken from a glioma patient whose treatment included an IDH1 peptide vaccine. These receptors were obtained from a man between 40 and 49 years old with glioma.

The genes are TRBV11-2 and TRBJ1-1, with D hard to call. This CDR3 region has 15 residues. Germline values: CDR1 SGHAT, CDR2 FQNNGV. The V end was cut by 4 bases, the J end by 5 bases, with 17 bases between. DNA for the CDR3: TGTGCCAGCAGCTCAGGCCTGGGCGTCGGGACTGAAGCTTTCTTT. This sequence encodes CASSSGLGVGTEAFF.

The gene calls are TRBV7-9 and TRBJ2-1; 9 nucleotides align to TRBD2. The V segment lost 5 bases and the J segment 7 bases; nucleotides outside the gene matches: 6. This CDR3 has 14 amino acids. From germline, CDR1 is SEHNR and CDR2 FQNEAQ (reference sequence). The CDR3 loop is CASSLGLASNEQFF. The CDR3, as DNA: TGTGCCAGCAGCCTCGGACTAGCGTCGAATGAGCAGTTCTTC. Full variable domain (remainder filled in from reference TRBV7-9 and TRBJ2-1): DTGVSQNPRHKITKRGQNVTFRCDPISEHNRLYWYRQTLGQGPEFLTYFQNEAQLEKSRLLSDRFSAERPKGSFSTLEIQRTEQGDSAMYLCASSLGLASNEQFFGPGTRLTVL.

The rearrangement links TRBV6-1 to TRBJ2-2; maybe TRBD1 (6 bases). The CDR3 is 15 residues long. The germline CDR1 and CDR2 sequences are MNHNS and SASEGT. The V and J ends lost 3 bases and 1 base respectively, with 9 bases between them. The CDR3 reads CASSEQGLNTGELFF. DNA for the CDR3: TGTGCCAGCAGTGAGCAGGGGCTGAACACCGGGGAGCTGTTTTTT.

This chain links TRBV4-3 with TRBJ2-5, with a tentative D call TRBD2 (5 bases). CDR1 and CDR2 (germline): LGHNA, YSLEER. CDR3 size: 17 residues. Trimming pared 0 bases from V and 2 bases from J, leaving 16 bases between. The DNA of the CDR3 is TGCGCCAGCAGCCAAGATACTACCGGGGTTAGACAAGAGACCCAGTACTTC. Residues: CASSQDTTGVRQETQYF.

V and J are TRBV21-1 and TRBJ2-3. TRBV21-1 is reported as a pseudogene. This CDR3 is 14 amino acids long. The CDR3 bases are TGTGCCAGCAGCAAAGAGTCTCTGTCGCATACGCAGTATTTT. It yields the protein CASSKESLSHTQYF.

The chain joins TRBV5-1 to TRBJ2-1, with D maybe TRBD2 (5 bases). This CDR3 contains 14 residues. Between the trimmed V and J ends, which lost 2 bases and 7 bases, there was a span of 13 bases. Germline V gene data show CDR1 as SGHRS and CDR2 as YFSETQ. The CDR3 DNA reads TGCGCCAGCAGCTTCGCTAGCACGGATAATGAGCAGTTCTTC. This encodes CASSFASTDNEQFF.

This chain uses TRBV7-2 with TRBJ2-3; D uncertain. In germline, CDR1 is SGHTA, CDR2 FQGNSA. The CDR3 runs to 14 residues. Trimming stripped 0 bases from V and 0 bases from J, with 4 bases between. In DNA, the CDR3 is TGTGCCAGCAGCTTAGCGTCTAGCACAGATACGCAGTATTTT. It specifies CASSLASSTDTQYF. The full variable domain, rest sourced from reference TRBV7-2 and TRBJ2-3, is GAGVSQSPSNKVTEKGKDVELRCDPISGHTALYWYRQSLGQGLEFLIYFQGNSAPDKSGLPSDRFSAERTGGSVSTLTIQRTQQEDSAVYLCASSLASSTDTQYFGPGTRLTVL.

The genes are TRBV7-6 and TRBJ1-2; D gene unclear. There are 15 residues in the CDR3. V was trimmed by 0 bases and J by 2 bases, leaving 10 bases between them. Germline-derived CDR1 and CDR2 are SGHVS and FNYEAQ. CDR3 loop: CASSLAVATNYGYTF. As DNA, the CDR3 is TGTGCCAGCAGCTTAGCGGTTGCAACCAACTATGGCTACACCTTC.

V and J are TRBV9 and TRBJ2-1, with TRBD2 matching over 9 bases. Germline CDR1 and CDR2: SGDLS and YYNGEE. The ends lost 3 bases at V and 6 bases at J; junction bases unmatched: 7. This CDR3 has 15 amino acids. The CDR3 is CASSAGTSMFNEQFF. The CDR3 DNA reads TGTGCCAGCAGCGCCGGGACTAGCATGTTCAATGAGCAGTTCTTC.

This chain uses TRBV9 with TRBJ2-3; D is unclear. This CDR3 comprises 14 residues. Trimming removed 3 bases from V and 0 bases from J, with 8 bases in between. In germline, CDR1 is SGDLS, CDR2 YYNGEE. The CDR3 DNA follows: TGTGCCAGCAGCGAGGGCCAAAGCACAGATACGCAGTATTTT. As protein: CASSEGQSTDTQYF. The whole variable domain, remainder taken from reference TRBV9 and TRBJ2-3, is DSGVTQTPKHLITATGQRVTLRCSPRSGDLSVYWYQQSLDQGLQFLIQYYNGEERAKGNILERFSAQQFPDLHSELNLSSLELGDSALYFCASSEGQSTDTQYFGPGTRLTVL.

The rearrangement joins TRBV4-2 to TRBJ2-7; tentatively, D is TRBD1 (6 bases). From germline, CDR1 is LGHNA and CDR2 YNFKEQ. This CDR3 has 15 residues. Trimming stripped 2 bases from V and 6 bases from J, with 17 bases between. The CDR3 spells CASSQPTGRGGEQYF. DNA for the CDR3: TGTGCCAGCAGCCAACCCACGGGCAGGGGTGGCGAGCAGTACTTC.

The chain uses TRBV4-2 and TRBJ1-5; D gene uncertain. This CDR3 region has 12 residues. Germline CDR1 and CDR2: LGHNA and YNFKEQ. V lost 1 base and J 4 bases, leaving 2 bases between the germline ends. The CDR3 spells CASSQGNQPQHF. The DNA for the CDR3 is TGTGCCAGCAGCCAAGGGAATCAGCCCCAGCATTTT.

The rearrangement joins TRBV5-1 to TRBJ2-1; D may match TRBD1 or TRBD2 (6 bases each). V lost 5 bases and J 5 bases, leaving 20 bases between the germline ends. The CDR3 sequence is 16 residues long. Per germline, CDR1 SGHRS and CDR2 YFSETQ. Here the CDR3 DNA reads TGCGCCAGCAGAATCAGGGGCCGGGAGCCCCACAATGAGCAGTTCTTC. It translates to CASRIRGREPHNEQFF.

This chain joins TRBV4-3 and TRBJ2-2, with D possibly TRBD2 on 5 matching bases. V was cut by 1 base and J by 0 bases, with 12 bases left in between. The germline V gene has CDR1 LGHNA and CDR2 YSLEER. This CDR3 has 17 amino acids. In DNA form, the CDR3 reads TGCGCCAGCAGCCAAGGGCGTGGACTCTCGAACACCGGGGAGCTGTTTTTT. It encodes CASSQGRGLSNTGELFF.

This chain links TRBV27 with TRBJ2-2; maybe TRBD2 (8 bases). Germline CDR1 MNHEY, CDR2 SMNVEV (reference sequence). Trimming took off 4 bases at V and 7 bases at J, with 19 bases between the two ends. This CDR3 has 16 residues. The chain's CDR3 is CASSSREGAIGGELFF. The DNA for the CDR3 is TGTGCCAGCAGTTCCCGGGAGGGGGCGATTGGCGGGGAGCTGTTTTTT.